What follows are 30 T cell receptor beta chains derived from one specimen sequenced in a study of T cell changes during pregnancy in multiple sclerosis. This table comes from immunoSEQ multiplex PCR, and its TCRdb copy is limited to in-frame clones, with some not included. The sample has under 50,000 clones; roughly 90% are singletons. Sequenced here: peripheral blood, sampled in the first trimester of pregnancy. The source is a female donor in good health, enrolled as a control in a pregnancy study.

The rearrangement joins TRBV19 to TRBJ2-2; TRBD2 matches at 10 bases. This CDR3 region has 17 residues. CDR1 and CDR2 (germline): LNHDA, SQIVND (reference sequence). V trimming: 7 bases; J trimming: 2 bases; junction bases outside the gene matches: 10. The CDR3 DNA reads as TGTGCCAGTAAAACTAGCGGGATCCGGGCAAACACCGGGGAGCTGTTTTTT. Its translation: CASKTSGIRANTGELFF.

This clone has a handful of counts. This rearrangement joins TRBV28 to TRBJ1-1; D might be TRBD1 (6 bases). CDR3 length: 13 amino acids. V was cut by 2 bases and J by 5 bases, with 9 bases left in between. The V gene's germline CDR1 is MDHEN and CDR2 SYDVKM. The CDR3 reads CASSLQQGTEAFF. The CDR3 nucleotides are TGTGCCAGCAGTTTACAACAGGGAACTGAAGCTTTCTTT.

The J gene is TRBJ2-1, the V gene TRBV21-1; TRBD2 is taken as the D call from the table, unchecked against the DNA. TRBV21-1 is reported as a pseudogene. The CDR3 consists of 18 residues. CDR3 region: CASSKEEGGTRGHNEQFF. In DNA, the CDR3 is TGTGCCAGCAGCAAAGAAGAGGGCGGGACTAGAGGGCACAATGAGCAGTTCTTC.

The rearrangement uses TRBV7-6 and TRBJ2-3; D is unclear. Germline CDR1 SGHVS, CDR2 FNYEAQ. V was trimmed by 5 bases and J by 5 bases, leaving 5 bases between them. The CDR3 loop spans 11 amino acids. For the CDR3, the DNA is TGTGCCAGCAGCAGAGGAGATACGCAGTATTTT. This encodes CASSRGDTQYF.

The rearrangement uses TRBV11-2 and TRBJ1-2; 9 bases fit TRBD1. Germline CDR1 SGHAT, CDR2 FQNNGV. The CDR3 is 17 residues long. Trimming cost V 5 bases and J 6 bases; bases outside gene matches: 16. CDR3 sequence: CASSPRPPGQGDNGYTF. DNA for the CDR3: TGTGCCAGCAGCCCCCGACCACCGGGACAGGGAGACAATGGCTACACCTTC.

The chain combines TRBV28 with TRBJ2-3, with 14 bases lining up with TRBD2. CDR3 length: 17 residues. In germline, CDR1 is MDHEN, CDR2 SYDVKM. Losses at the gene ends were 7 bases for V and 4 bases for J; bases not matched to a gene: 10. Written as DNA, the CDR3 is TGTGCCAGCACCCTGCCGGGACTAGCGGGAGTAGCAGATACGCAGTATTTT. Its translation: CASTLPGLAGVADTQYF.

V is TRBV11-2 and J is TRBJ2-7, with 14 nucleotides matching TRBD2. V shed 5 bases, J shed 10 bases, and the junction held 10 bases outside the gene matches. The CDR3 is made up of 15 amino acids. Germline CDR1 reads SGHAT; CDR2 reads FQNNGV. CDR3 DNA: TGTGCCAGCAGCGACCCGGGACTAGCGGGAGCAGACCAGTACTTC. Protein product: CASSDPGLAGADQYF.

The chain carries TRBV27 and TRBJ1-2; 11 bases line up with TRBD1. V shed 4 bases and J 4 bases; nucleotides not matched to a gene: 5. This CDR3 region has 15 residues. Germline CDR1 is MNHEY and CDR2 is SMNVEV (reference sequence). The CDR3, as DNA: TGTGCCAGCAGTTCAGGGGACAGGGGGTTCTATGGCTACACCTTC. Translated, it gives CASSSGDRGFYGYTF.

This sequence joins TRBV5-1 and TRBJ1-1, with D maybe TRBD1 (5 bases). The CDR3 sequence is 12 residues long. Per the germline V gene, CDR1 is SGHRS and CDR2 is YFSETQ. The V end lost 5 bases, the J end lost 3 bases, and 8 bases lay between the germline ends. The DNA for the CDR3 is TGCGCCAGCAGAGGGGTAGACACTGAAGCTTTCTTT. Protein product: CASRGVDTEAFF.

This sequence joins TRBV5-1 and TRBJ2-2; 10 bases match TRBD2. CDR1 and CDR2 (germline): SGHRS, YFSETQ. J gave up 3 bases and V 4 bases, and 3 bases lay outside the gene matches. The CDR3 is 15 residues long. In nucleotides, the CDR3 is TGCGCCAGCAGCGCCCTAGCGGGGGACACCGGGGAGCTGTTTTTT. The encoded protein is CASSALAGDTGELFF.

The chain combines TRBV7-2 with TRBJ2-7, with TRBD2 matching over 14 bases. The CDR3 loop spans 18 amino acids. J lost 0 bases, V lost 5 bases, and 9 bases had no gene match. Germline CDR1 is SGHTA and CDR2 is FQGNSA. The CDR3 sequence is CASSEGLAGGTSSYEQYF. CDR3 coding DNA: TGTGCCAGCAGCGAAGGACTAGCGGGGGGCACGAGCTCCTACGAGCAGTACTTC.

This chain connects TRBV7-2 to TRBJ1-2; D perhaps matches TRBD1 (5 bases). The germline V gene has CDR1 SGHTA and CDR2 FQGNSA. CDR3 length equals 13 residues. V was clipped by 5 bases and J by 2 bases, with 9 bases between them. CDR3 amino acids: CASSPDRNYGYTF. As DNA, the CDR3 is TGTGCCAGCAGCCCCGACAGAAACTATGGCTACACCTTC.

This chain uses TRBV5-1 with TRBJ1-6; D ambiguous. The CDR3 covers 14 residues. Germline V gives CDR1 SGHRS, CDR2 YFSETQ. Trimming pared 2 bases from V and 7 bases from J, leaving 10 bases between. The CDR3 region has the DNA TGCGCCAGCAGCTTCGAATCCGGGAATTCACCCCTCCACTTT. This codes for CASSFESGNSPLHF.

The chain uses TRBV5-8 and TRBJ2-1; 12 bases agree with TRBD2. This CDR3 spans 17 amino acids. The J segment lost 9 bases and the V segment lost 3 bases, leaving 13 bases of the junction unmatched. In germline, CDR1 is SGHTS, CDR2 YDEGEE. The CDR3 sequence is CASSSQVLAGGLGEQFF. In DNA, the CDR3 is TGTGCCAGCAGCTCCCAGGTCCTAGCGGGGGGGCTGGGTGAGCAGTTCTTC.

In DNA form, the CDR3 reads TGCGCCAGCAGTGATCTTGGCGGGGGGGCCAATGAGCAGTTCTTC. Translation: CASSDLGGGANEQFF. This rearrangement joins TRBV10-1 to TRBJ2-1; 9 bases fit TRBD2. The CDR3 spans 15 residues. Germline values: CDR1 WNHNN, CDR2 SYGVQD (reference sequence). With V trimmed by 3 bases and J by 6 bases, 6 bases remained unmatched.

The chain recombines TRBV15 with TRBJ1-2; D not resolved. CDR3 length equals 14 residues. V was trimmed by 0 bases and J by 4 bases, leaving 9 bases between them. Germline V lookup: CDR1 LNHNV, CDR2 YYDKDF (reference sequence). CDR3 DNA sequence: TGTGCCACCAGCAGAGATGGCTTCACCTATGGCTACACCTTC. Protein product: CATSRDGFTYGYTF.

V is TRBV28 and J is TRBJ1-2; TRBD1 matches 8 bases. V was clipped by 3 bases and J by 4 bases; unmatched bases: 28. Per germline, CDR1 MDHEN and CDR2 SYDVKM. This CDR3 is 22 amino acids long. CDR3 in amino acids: CASSFGFHFDPGQEKPRYGYTF. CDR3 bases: TGTGCCAGCAGTTTCGGGTTTCATTTCGACCCGGGACAGGAGAAACCTCGCTATGGCTACACCTTC.

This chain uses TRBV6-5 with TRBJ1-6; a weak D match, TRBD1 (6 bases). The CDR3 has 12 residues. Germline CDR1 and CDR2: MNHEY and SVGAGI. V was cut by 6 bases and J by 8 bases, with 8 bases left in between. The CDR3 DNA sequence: TGTGCCAGCAGCCACAGGGATTCACCCCTCCACTTT. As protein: CASSHRDSPLHF.

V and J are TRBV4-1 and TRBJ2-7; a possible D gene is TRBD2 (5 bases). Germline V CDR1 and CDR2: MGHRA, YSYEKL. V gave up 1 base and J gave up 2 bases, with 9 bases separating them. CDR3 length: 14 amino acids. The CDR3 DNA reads TGCGCCAGCAGCCAAGGCCTCGGGACCTACGAGCAGTACTTC. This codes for CASSQGLGTYEQYF.

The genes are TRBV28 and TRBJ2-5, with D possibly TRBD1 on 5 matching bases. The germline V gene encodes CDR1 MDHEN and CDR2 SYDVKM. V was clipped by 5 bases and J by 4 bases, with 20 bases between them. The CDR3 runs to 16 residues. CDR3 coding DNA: TGTGCCAGCAGTCAGGGTGGGGCTCACCCCCGAGAGACCCAGTACTTC. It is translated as CASSQGGAHPRETQYF.

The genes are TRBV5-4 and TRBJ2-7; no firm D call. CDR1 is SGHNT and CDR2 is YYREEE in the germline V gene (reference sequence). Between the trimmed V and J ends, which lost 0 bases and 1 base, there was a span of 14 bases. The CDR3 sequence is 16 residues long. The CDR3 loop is CASSLGGGGRSYEQYF. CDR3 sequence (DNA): TGTGCCAGCAGCTTGGGAGGTGGTGGCCGGTCCTACGAGCAGTACTTC.

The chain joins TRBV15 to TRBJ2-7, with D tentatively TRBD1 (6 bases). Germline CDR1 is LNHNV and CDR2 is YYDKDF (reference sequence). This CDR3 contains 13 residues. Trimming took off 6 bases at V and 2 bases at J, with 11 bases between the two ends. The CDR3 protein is CATSRDITYEQYF. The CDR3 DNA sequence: TGTGCCACCAGTAGGGACATCACCTACGAGCAGTACTTC.

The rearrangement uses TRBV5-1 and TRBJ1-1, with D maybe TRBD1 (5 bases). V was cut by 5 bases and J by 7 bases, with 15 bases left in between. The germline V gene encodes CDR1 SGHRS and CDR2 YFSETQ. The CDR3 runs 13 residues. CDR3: CASRETLGGEAFF. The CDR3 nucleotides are TGCGCCAGCAGAGAGACTTTGGGGGGTGAAGCTTTCTTT.

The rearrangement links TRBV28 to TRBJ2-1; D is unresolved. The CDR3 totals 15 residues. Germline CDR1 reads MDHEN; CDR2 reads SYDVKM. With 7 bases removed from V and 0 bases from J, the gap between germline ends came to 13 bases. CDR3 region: CASTSKLVSYNEQFF. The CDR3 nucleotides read TGTGCCAGCACCTCGAAGCTGGTCTCCTACAATGAGCAGTTCTTC.

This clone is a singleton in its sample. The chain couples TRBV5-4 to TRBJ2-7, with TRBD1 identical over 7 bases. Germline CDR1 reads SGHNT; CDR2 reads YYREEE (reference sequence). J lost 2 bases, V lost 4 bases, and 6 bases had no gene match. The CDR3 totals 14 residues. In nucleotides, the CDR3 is TGTGCCAGCAGCCTCGGACAGGCGACCTACGAGCAGTACTTC. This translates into CASSLGQATYEQYF.

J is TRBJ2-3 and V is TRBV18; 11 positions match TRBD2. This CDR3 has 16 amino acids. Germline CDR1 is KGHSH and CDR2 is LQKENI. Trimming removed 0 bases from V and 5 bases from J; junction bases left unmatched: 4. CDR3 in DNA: TGTGCCAGCTCACCACCAAGCCTAGCGGGAGGAGATACGCAGTATTTT. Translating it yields CASSPPSLAGGDTQYF.

This CDR3 reads CASSLFGFNEQFF. The DNA of the CDR3 is TGTGCCAGCAGCTTATTCGGTTTCAATGAGCAGTTCTTC. The chain couples TRBV11-2 to TRBJ2-1; D is undetermined. V lost 2 bases, J lost 6 bases, and 8 bases lay in between. CDR3 length: 13 amino acids. CDR1 and CDR2 (germline): SGHAT, FQNNGV.

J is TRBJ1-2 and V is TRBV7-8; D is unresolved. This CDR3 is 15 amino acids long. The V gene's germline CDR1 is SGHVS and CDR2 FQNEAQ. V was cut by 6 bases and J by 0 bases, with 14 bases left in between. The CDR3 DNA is TGTGCCAGCAGACCTATTTGGTCCGCTAACTATGGCTACACCTTC. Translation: CASRPIWSANYGYTF. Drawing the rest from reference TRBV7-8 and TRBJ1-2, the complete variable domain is GAGVSQSPRYKVAKRGQDVALRCDPISGHVSLFWYQQALGQGPEFLTYFQNEAQLDKSGLPSDRFFAERPEGSVSTLKIQRTQQEDSAVYLCASRPIWSANYGYTFGSGTRLTVV.

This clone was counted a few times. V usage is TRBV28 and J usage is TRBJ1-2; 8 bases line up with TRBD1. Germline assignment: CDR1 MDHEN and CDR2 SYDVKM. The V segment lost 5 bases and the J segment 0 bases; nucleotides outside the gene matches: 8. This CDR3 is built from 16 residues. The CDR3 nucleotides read TGTGCCAGCAGTCGGACAGGGACCCAACCTAACTATGGCTACACCTTC. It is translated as CASSRTGTQPNYGYTF.

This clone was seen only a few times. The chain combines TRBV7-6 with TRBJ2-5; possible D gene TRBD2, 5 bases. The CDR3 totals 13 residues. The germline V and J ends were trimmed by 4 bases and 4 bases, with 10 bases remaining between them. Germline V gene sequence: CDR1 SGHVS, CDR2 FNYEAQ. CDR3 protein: CASSSRSGETQYF. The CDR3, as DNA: TGTGCCAGCAGCTCCCGAAGCGGAGAGACCCAGTACTTC.